The present T cell receptor (beta chain) was sequenced within a study of tumor-infiltrating lymphocytes in localized non-small cell lung cancer. As for the study in general: Tumor tissue and non-adjacent uninvolved lung came from each patient.

Sequencing used immunoSEQ multiplex PCR; TCRdb keeps in-frame clones, though not all of them. The sample carries 6,000 or so clones, about 71% recorded once. With 6 bases removed from V and 2 bases from J, the gap between germline ends came to 23 bases. Germline values: CDR1 MDHEN, CDR2 SYDVKM. This CDR3 is 18 amino acids long. The TCR originated in a human donor with non-small cell lung cancer. The chain joins TRBV28 to TRBJ1-5, with D possibly matching TRBD1 (6 bases). Sequences were obtained from uninvolved lung tissue not adjacent to the tumor. The CDR3 DNA sequence: TGTGCCAGCAGCGGGCGTACACGGGGGGGCATAGGCAATCAGCCCCAGCATTTT. Encoded protein: CASSGRTRGGIGNQPQHF.